The 32 T cell receptor beta chains reported below all come from one sample, sequenced in a study of blood T cell repertoires in COVID-19. Only in-frame clones appear in the TCRdb table, and some are missing; sequencing was by immunoSEQ multiplex PCR. Among more than 250,000 clones listed, about 88% were seen once. The material sequenced was peripheral blood. These receptor sequences come from a man between 18 and 29 years old with active or convalescent COVID-19.

The V and J genes are TRBV6-1 and TRBJ2-7, with TRBD2 identical over 11 bases. The CDR3 covers 13 residues. The V and J ends lost 10 bases and 1 base, in that order; junction bases with no gene match: 3. Germline assignment: CDR1 MNHNS and CDR2 SASEGT. The CDR3 DNA is TGTGCCACAGTAGCGGGAGGGTCCTACGAGCAGTACTTC. Its protein is CATVAGGSYEQYF.

This sequence joins TRBV5-1 and TRBJ1-1; no definite D call. Germline V gene lookup returns CDR1 SGHRS and CDR2 YFSETQ. The CDR3 loop spans 11 amino acids. V was cut by 2 bases and J by 9 bases, with 8 bases left in between. This chain's CDR3 is CASSFDSQAFF. CDR3 DNA: TGCGCCAGCAGCTTCGACTCCCAAGCTTTCTTT.

The chain links TRBV12-3 or TRBV12-4 to TRBJ2-2; D gene unclear. V lost 5 bases and J lost 5, with 3 bases in between. The CDR3 is 11 residues long. In DNA, the CDR3 is TGTGCCAGCAGTCGGACCGGGGAGCTGTTTTTT. Translating it yields CASSRTGELFF.

The rearrangement links TRBV6-5 to TRBJ1-5; D remains unclear. Germline CDR1 reads MNHEY; CDR2 reads SVGAGI. CDR3 size: 13 residues. V lost 0 bases and J lost 4, with 4 bases in between. CDR3 region: CASSYSLNQPQHF. CDR3 nucleotides: TGTGCCAGCAGTTACTCTTTAAATCAGCCCCAGCATTTT.

The chain employs TRBV19 and TRBJ1-6, with TRBD1 identical over 10 bases. CDR3 length: 13 amino acids. The V gene's germline CDR1 is LNHDA and CDR2 SQIVND (reference sequence). V shed 6 bases and J 14 bases; nucleotides not matched to a gene: 7. The CDR3 nucleotides are TGTGCCAGTAGCGACAGGGGGCGTTGGTCCCTCCACTTT. Encoded protein: CASSDRGRWSLHF.

The chain links TRBV5-5 to TRBJ1-2, with a weak D call TRBD1 (5 bases). Germline V gene data show CDR1 as SGHKS and CDR2 as YYEKEE (reference sequence). The CDR3 loop spans 16 amino acids. V dropped 0 bases and J dropped 6 bases, with 18 bases sitting between them. In nucleotides, the CDR3 is TGTGCCAGCAGCTTGGGCACAGTTCGGGGGAGGGATGGCTACACCTTC. Translating gives CASSLGTVRGRDGYTF.

This clone was counted ten times or more. The chain employs TRBV7-2 and TRBJ1-2; D may be TRBD1 (5 bases). The CDR3 is 12 amino acids. CDR1 is SGHTA and CDR2 is FQGNSA in the germline V gene. Trimming took 0 bases from V and 7 from J, leaving 6 bases between them. The CDR3 is CASSLAQGGYTF. The CDR3, as DNA: TGTGCCAGCAGCTTAGCGCAGGGTGGCTACACCTTC.

The chain couples TRBV3-1 (or the pseudogene TRBV3-2) to TRBJ2-2; 11 bases align to TRBD1. The CDR3 loop spans 15 amino acids. The germline V gene has CDR1 LGHDT and CDR2 YNNKEL (reference sequence). V trimming: 7 bases; J trimming: 7 bases; junction bases outside the gene matches: 8. For the CDR3, the DNA is TGTGCCAGCACCTCCGGGACAGGGGGTCTCGGGGAGCTGTTTTTT. Protein product: CASTSGTGGLGELFF.

The chain carries TRBV18 and TRBJ2-1, with 7 bases identical to TRBD2. With V trimmed by 1 base and J by 5 bases, 5 bases remained unmatched. The length of the CDR3 is 15 residues. From germline, CDR1 is KGHSH and CDR2 LQKENI. The CDR3 region is CASSPQRGGDNEQFF. The CDR3 coding sequence is TGTGCCAGCTCACCACAACGCGGGGGTGACAATGAGCAGTTCTTC. The entire variable domain, with the rest obtained from reference TRBV18 and TRBJ2-1, is as follows: NAGVMQNPRHLVRRRGQEARLRCSPMKGHSHVYWYRQLPEEGLKFMVYLQKENIIDESGMPKERFSAEFPKEGPSILRIQQVVRGDSAAYFCASSPQRGGDNEQFFGPGTRLTVL.

A single count supports this clone. The chain employs TRBV27 and TRBJ1-6; D is unresolved. Germline CDR1 and CDR2: MNHEY and SMNVEV (reference sequence). V lost 5 bases and J 10 bases, leaving 15 bases between the germline ends. CDR3 length: 14 residues. CDR3 amino acids: CASSAYRVGSPLHF. The DNA of the CDR3 is TGTGCCAGCAGTGCGTACAGAGTCGGATCACCCCTCCACTTT.

The chain carries TRBV6-2 or TRBV6-3 and TRBJ1-1; TRBD1 matches 8 bases. After removal of 6 bases from V and 1 base from J, the junction contained 13 bases not matched to a gene. This CDR3 has 17 residues. Germline V lookup: CDR1 MNHEY, CDR2 SVGEGT. Written as DNA, the CDR3 is TGTGCCAGCAGCCCCTGGGGGGACAGGCCTGGGAACACTGAAGCTTTCTTT. It translates to CASSPWGDRPGNTEAFF.

This chain links TRBV7-2 with TRBJ1-5; possibly TRBD1 for D (5 bases). Trimming removed 1 base at V and 6 bases at J, with 16 bases between. This CDR3 spans 16 amino acids. CDR1 is SGHTA, CDR2 FQGNSA, per germline. The CDR3 sequence is CASSLDPPGGTQPQHF. The CDR3 DNA follows: TGTGCCAGCAGCTTAGACCCTCCGGGGGGAACTCAGCCCCAGCATTTT.

There are a few counts of this clone. The chain combines TRBV9 with TRBJ1-2; D ambiguous. The germline V gene encodes CDR1 SGDLS and CDR2 YYNGEE. The V and J ends lost 1 base and 1 base respectively, with 8 bases between them. The CDR3 covers 14 residues. The CDR3 protein is CASSVLSSNYGYTF. CDR3 coding DNA: TGTGCCAGCAGCGTACTCTCCAGTAACTATGGCTACACCTTC. The variable domain in full, completed from reference TRBV9 and TRBJ1-2, reads DSGVTQTPKHLITATGQRVTLRCSPRSGDLSVYWYQQSLDQGLQFLIQYYNGEERAKGNILERFSAQQFPDLHSELNLSSLELGDSALYFCASSVLSSNYGYTFGSGTRLTVV.

The genes are TRBV19 and TRBJ2-6; D unclear. This CDR3 has 15 residues. Germline CDR1 and CDR2: LNHDA and SQIVND (reference sequence). Trimming stripped 7 bases from V and 2 bases from J, with 12 bases between. CDR3 nucleotide sequence: TGTGCCAGTAATTTCCCCGGTACTGGGGCCAACGTCCTGACTTTC. The encoded protein is CASNFPGTGANVLTF. Variable domain in full (rest from reference TRBV19 and TRBJ2-6): DGGITQSPKYLFRKEGQNVTLSCEQNLNHDAMYWYRQDPGQGLRLIYYSQIVNDFQKGDIAEGYSVSREKKESFPLTVTSAQKNPTAFYLCASNFPGTGANVLTFGAGSRLTVL.

V usage is TRBV5-1 and J usage is TRBJ2-4; D possibly corresponds to TRBD2 (6 bases). Deletions cut 3 bases from V and 0 bases from J, with 7 bases between. The CDR3 consists of 14 residues. Germline CDR1 SGHRS, CDR2 YFSETQ. This CDR3 is CASSSGVAKNIQYF. CDR3 bases: TGCGCCAGCAGCTCGGGGGTAGCCAAAAACATTCAGTACTTC.

This chain joins TRBV5-6 and TRBJ2-4; TRBD1 is a possible D gene (5 bases). This CDR3 is 13 amino acids long. V gave up 2 bases and J gave up 6 bases, with 9 bases separating them. Germline V CDR1 and CDR2: SGHDT, YYEEEE. The CDR3 here is CASSLGASNIQYF. CDR3 sequence (DNA): TGTGCCAGCAGCTTAGGGGCCTCAAACATTCAGTACTTC.

The chain recombines TRBV10-3 with TRBJ1-2; no clear D gene. CDR3 length: 12 residues. Looked up from germline, CDR1 is ENHRY and CDR2 is SYGVKD. V lost 10 bases and J 4 bases, leaving 13 bases between the germline ends. Here the CDR3 reads CANYDGFYGYTF. The CDR3 bases are TGTGCCAACTACGACGGATTCTATGGCTACACCTTC.

The chain couples TRBV6-2 or TRBV6-3 to TRBJ1-1; no definite D call. V dropped 2 bases and J dropped 4 bases, with 11 bases sitting between them. The CDR3 length is 14 residues. In germline, CDR1 is MNHEY, CDR2 SVGEGT. The CDR3 region is CASSYEEGVTEAFF. CDR3 DNA sequence: TGTGCCAGCAGTTACGAGGAAGGAGTCACTGAAGCTTTCTTT.

The genes are TRBV5-4 and TRBJ2-7; maybe TRBD1 (6 bases). The germline V gene has CDR1 SGHNT and CDR2 YYREEE (reference sequence). V lost 0 bases and J lost 1, with 17 bases in between. This CDR3 contains 17 residues. Here the CDR3 DNA reads TGTGCCAGCAGCTTGGAGTTGGGGCAGGGGATTTCCTACGAGCAGTACTTC. It yields the protein CASSLELGQGISYEQYF.

The V gene is TRBV6-5, the J gene TRBJ2-7; D remains ambiguous. Trimming took 8 bases from V and 2 from J, leaving 10 bases between them. CDR1 is MNHEY and CDR2 is SVGAGI in the germline V gene. The CDR3 sequence is 12 residues long. The CDR3, as DNA: TGTGCCAGCCTAAACCCTCCCTACGAGCAGTACTTC. Amino acid sequence: CASLNPPYEQYF.

This chain uses TRBV6-5 with TRBJ2-7; maybe TRBD1 (6 bases). The germline CDR1 and CDR2 sequences are MNHEY and SVGAGI. Trimming removed 6 bases at V and 0 bases at J, with 15 bases between. The CDR3 is made up of 15 amino acids. CDR3 amino acids: CASRDTGQSSYEQYF. The DNA for the CDR3 is TGTGCCAGCAGGGACACAGGGCAGAGCTCCTACGAGCAGTACTTC.

J is TRBJ2-7 and V is TRBV6-6, with D perhaps TRBD2 (5 bases). The V end lost 6 bases, the J end lost 2 bases, and 14 bases lay between the germline ends. Germline V gene sequence: CDR1 MNHNY, CDR2 SVGAGI (reference sequence). This CDR3 region has 14 residues. In nucleotides, the CDR3 is TGTGCCAGCAGCACTTCGGACGGGGCCTACGAGCAGTACTTC. Its protein is CASSTSDGAYEQYF.

The chain recombines TRBV21-1 with TRBJ2-1; the table assigns TRBD1, which was not confirmed against the DNA. TRBV21-1 has pseudogene status. CDR3 length equals 20 residues. The CDR3 loop reads CASSKAPWQGPPSSYNEQFF. CDR3 bases: TGTGCCAGCAGCAAAGCACCCTGGCAGGGGCCCCCGAGCTCCTACAATGAGCAGTTCTTC.

This rearrangement joins TRBV16 to TRBJ2-7; 7 bases are shared with TRBD2. CDR1 and CDR2 from the germline V gene are KGHSY and FQNENV. The length of the CDR3 is 14 residues. Trimming cost V 2 bases and J 4 bases; bases outside gene matches: 5. The DNA for the CDR3 is TGTGCCAGCAGCCAAGGGACTACGGAATACGAGCAGTACTTC. Translating gives CASSQGTTEYEQYF.

In this sample, this clone turned up a few times. The genes are TRBV25-1 and TRBJ1-6; perhaps TRBD1 as D (5 bases). The V gene lost 7 bases and the J gene lost 14 bases, with 15 bases spanning the gap. This CDR3 spans 12 amino acids. Germline loops: CDR1 MGHDK, CDR2 SYGVNS. In DNA, the CDR3 is TGTGCCAGCACCCATCAGGGCCCAACCCTCCACTTT. Its translation: CASTHQGPTLHF.

The V gene is TRBV23-1, the J gene TRBJ2-7; D call uncertain. TRBV23-1 is filed as an ORF, its function uncertain. V was trimmed by 9 bases and J by 8 bases, leaving 8 bases between them. The CDR3 runs 9 residues. The CDR3 here is CARVPKQYF. CDR3 DNA: TGCGCCAGAGTACCTAAGCAGTACTTC.

The chain is built from TRBV28 and TRBJ2-7, with 9 bases that match TRBD2. This CDR3 has 15 amino acids. With V trimmed by 3 bases and J by 4 bases, 7 bases remained unmatched. Germline loops: CDR1 MDHEN, CDR2 SYDVKM. CDR3 sequence (DNA): TGTGCCAGCAGTTTGGACGGCGGGGGGGCTTACGAGCAGTACTTC. Its translation: CASSLDGGGAYEQYF.

The V and J genes are TRBV5-1 and TRBJ2-5; 10 nucleotides match TRBD2. Trimming cost V 4 bases and J 5 bases; bases outside gene matches: 11. Germline V CDR1 and CDR2: SGHRS, YFSETQ. CDR3 length equals 16 residues. The CDR3 nucleotides are TGCGCCAGCAGCGGGGGGACTAGCGAGCCGGGGGAGACCCAGTACTTC. Its translation: CASSGGTSEPGETQYF.

The rearrangement uses TRBV3-1 (or the pseudogene TRBV3-2) and TRBJ2-7, with D possibly matching TRBD1 (6 bases). The germline gives CDR1 LGHDT, CDR2 YNNKEL (reference sequence). V lost 5 bases and J lost 0, with 14 bases in between. The CDR3 consists of 15 residues. CDR3 protein: CASSSIQDSSYEQYF. As DNA, the CDR3 is TGTGCCAGCAGCTCGATCCAGGACAGCTCCTACGAGCAGTACTTC.

The gene calls are TRBV19 and TRBJ1-4, with unresolved D. Germline loops: CDR1 LNHDA, CDR2 SQIVND (reference sequence). V lost 4 bases to trimming and J lost 5 bases, with 11 bases between them. The CDR3 totals 14 residues. The CDR3, as DNA: TGTGCCAGTAGTAGGCAGTCCGCCAATGAAAAACTGTTTTTT. Encoded protein: CASSRQSANEKLFF.

This rearrangement joins TRBV13 to TRBJ2-3, with 9 bases matching TRBD2. Germline assignment: CDR1 PRHDT and CDR2 FYEKMQ (reference sequence). Unmatched junction bases numbered 12, after V lost 0 bases and J lost 5 bases. The CDR3 consists of 18 residues. CDR3: CASSLGLLAGDGGDTQYF. In DNA form, the CDR3 reads TGTGCCAGCAGCTTAGGCCTGTTAGCGGGAGACGGGGGAGATACGCAGTATTTT. Full variable domain (rest looked up from reference TRBV13 and TRBJ2-3): AAGVIQSPRHLIKEKRETATLKCYPIPRHDTVYWYQQGPGQDPQFLISFYEKMQSDKGSIPDRFSAQQFSDYHSELNMSSLELGDSALYFCASSLGLLAGDGGDTQYFGPGTRLTVL.

This sequence joins TRBV7-9 and TRBJ2-1; no clear D gene. The CDR3 covers 12 residues. V shed 3 bases and J shed 7 bases, with 7 bases lying between them. Germline CDR1 and CDR2: SEHNR and FQNEAQ (reference sequence). The CDR3 sequence is CASSFLNNEQFF. The CDR3, as DNA: TGTGCCAGCAGCTTCCTAAATAATGAGCAGTTCTTC.